This section outlines one T cell receptor (beta chain) sequence together with its context. This CDR3 spans 11 amino acids. The V and J ends lost 5 bases and 9 bases respectively, with 11 bases between them. The germline V gene has CDR1 MNHEY and CDR2 SVGEGT. In the original processing: Quantification of nucleated cells was approximated via reference gene primer amplification. Clones were sequenced by immunoSEQ multiplex PCR, and TCRdb holds only the in-frame ones, with some missing. V and J calls and clone size are as listed in that table; D and trimming were resolved from the DNA. Here the sample spans more than 95,000 clones, about 80% being singletons. These data belong to a study of blood T cell repertoires in COVID-19. Across the study: Spain, Italy and the United States supplied samples that represented acute and convalescent COVID-19. PBMCs, B-cell-depleted T cells, or T cells provided the cDNA or gDNA that made up the material.

This chain links TRBV6-2 or TRBV6-3 with TRBJ2-7, with a tentative D call TRBD1 (5 bases). The clonotype was recovered from an elderly man with acute or convalescent COVID-19. The sequenced sample consisted of peripheral blood. The CDR3 nucleotides read TGTGCCAGCAGTCTCACAGGCTCGCAGTACTTC. It is translated as CASSLTGSQYF.